This T cell receptor beta chain came from a study of blood T cells in healthy people across ages. This clonotype was detected only a few times. Using a J-beta primer mix together with a sample-barcoded 5' primer, a second PCR was run for roughly 7 to 12 cycles. TCRdb passed the 5' RACE reads through MiXCR, listing each CDR3 protein once. The sample gives approximately 1.5 million distinct CDR3 sequences, about 32% of which show up once; about 10% is in the top ten. This TCR was recovered from a woman in her twenties or thirties in good health. The sequenced material came from blood.

The DNA of the CDR3 is TGTGCCAGCAGAGGACTAGCCGTATCCTACAATGAGCAGTTCTTC. Protein product: CASRGLAVSYNEQFF. The chain links TRBV27 to TRBJ2-1; 8 bases are a match to TRBD2. Per the germline V gene, CDR1 is MNHEY and CDR2 is SMNVEV (reference sequence). V trimming: 6 bases; J trimming: 1 base; junction bases outside the gene matches: 5. The CDR3 runs 15 residues.